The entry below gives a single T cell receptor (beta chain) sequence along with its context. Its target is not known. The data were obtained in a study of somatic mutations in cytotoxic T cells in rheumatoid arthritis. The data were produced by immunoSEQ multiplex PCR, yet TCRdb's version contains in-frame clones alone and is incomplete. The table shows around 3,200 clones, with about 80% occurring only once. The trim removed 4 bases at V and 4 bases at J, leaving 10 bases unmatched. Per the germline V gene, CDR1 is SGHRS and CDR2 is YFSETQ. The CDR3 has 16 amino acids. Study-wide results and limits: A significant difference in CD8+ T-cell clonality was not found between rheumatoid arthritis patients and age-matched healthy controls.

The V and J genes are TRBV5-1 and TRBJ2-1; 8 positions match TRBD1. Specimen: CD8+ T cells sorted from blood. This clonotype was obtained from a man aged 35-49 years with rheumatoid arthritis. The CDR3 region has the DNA TGCGCCAGCAGCCTCTCAGGGGGCCGGCTGTACAATGAGCAGTTCTTC. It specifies CASSLSGGRLYNEQFF. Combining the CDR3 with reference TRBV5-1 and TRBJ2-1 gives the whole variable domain KAGVTQTPRYLIKTRGQQVTLSCSPISGHRSVSWYQQTPGQGLQFLFEYFSETQRNKGNFPGRFSGRQFSNSRSEMNVSTLELGDSALYLCASSLSGGRLYNEQFFGPGTRLTVL.